The present entry profiles one TCR beta chain with its context. The data stem from a study of shared clonotypes between healthy human individuals. About the research overall: Those who served as donors were a couple of women and a few men between the ages of 18 and 49.

V lost 4 bases to trimming and J lost 0 bases, with 15 bases between them. The CDR3 sequence is 16 residues long. From germline, CDR1 is SGHRS and CDR2 YFSETQ. Genomic DNA of every subset was divided equally among multiple immunoSEQ plates. Profiled with immunoSEQ multiplex PCR; TCRdb holds only in-frame clones, not every one. The profile covers about 520,000 clones, with approximately 84% appearing a single time and 10% to 15% taken by the ten largest. The V gene is TRBV5-1, the J gene TRBJ2-3, with a tentative D call TRBD1 (6 bases). Sequencing used PBMCs. The TCR comes from a woman aged 40 to 50 in good health. Some clones in this sample may be carry-over from other donors' samples. The CDR3 DNA reads TGCGCCAGCAGCCTTGAGGGGGTAGCCAGCACAGATACGCAGTATTTT. Translating gives CASSLEGVASTDTQYF.